The TCR beta chain under discussion was sequenced for a study of PD-1 blockade in classical Hodgkin lymphoma (dated by TCRdb to about 2020). Background for the entire study: Nivolumab dosing was 3 mg/kg intravenously every 2 weeks, continuing until either disease progression or unacceptable toxicity. To define a peripheral blood immune signature of response to PD-1 blockade in classical Hodgkin lymphoma, the study combined TCR beta sequencing with CyTOF. Results the study describes overall, beyond this receptor: CD4+ but not CD8+ TCR diversity rose significantly by C4D1 (p=0.0027 vs p=0.16), most apparent in complete responders (p=0.02). Baseline diversity similar to that of newly diagnosed patients was observed in trial patients achieving complete response, whereas significantly lower diversity was observed in partial responders and progressors. The study was restricted to a single clinical trial cohort, and the causes of repertoire differences, possibly disease activity or prior therapy, were left undefined. Newly diagnosed patients were reported to have lower baseline TCR diversity than healthy donors, and relapsed/refractory patients were reported to have lower baseline TCR diversity still. Diversity was lower in patients who began nivolumab less than 1 year after ASCT, so these patients were left out of later analyses to avoid confounding by immune reconstitution.

The germline ends are 12 bases apart after V is trimmed by 8 bases and J by 1 base. Measured from the cysteine to the phenylalanine, the CDR3 is 14 residues long. The kept DNA is CDR3 alone, 42 bases in frame from the first base. The germline V gene provides CDR1 SNHLY and CDR2 FYNNEI. As regards this clone: Its antigen has not been determined. No per-base quality is available; no much larger clone lies one base away.

Genomic DNA was isolated using the Qiagen DNeasy kit from unsorted PBMCs as well as from negatively selected CD4+ and CD8+ fractions. Using primers that anneal to V and J segments, immunoSEQ multiplex PCR amplified the TCR beta CDR3 regions. A synthetic immune receptor repertoire was used to minimize amplification bias, and any remaining bias was removed computationally after sequencing. On the study's bioinformatics: Custom Python scripts were used to quantify repertoire diversity as the Shannon entropy index. Unsorted, CD4+ and CD8+ repertoires were analyzed separately, except for combined analyses in which CD4+ and CD8+ sequences were merged in silico. Clonal expansion was defined as a frequency increase of at least 2-fold after treatment compared with C1D1, and clones undetected at baseline were assigned a pseudocount of 0.5. Clones with 0 or 1 copy at C1D1 were classified as singleton clones, and clones with 2 or more copies were classified as non-singleton clones. Clones expanded in unsorted samples were annotated as CD4+, CD8+ or unknown by matching protein sequences in sorted samples from the same patient. Wilcoxon tests were applied to paired samples to test diversity changes from C1D1 to C4D1. TCRdb took over this immuneACCESS table, retaining in-frame rearrangements with V and J assigned. Such tables are incomplete; in checked studies, under half of the missing clones stem from an unresolved V gene, and the remainder is unexplained. V and J calls and clone size are those listed in that table; D and trimming were worked out from the DNA. This sample lists roughly 81,000 clones; about 90% were detected once. The ten largest account for approximately 2.4% of the sample.

This specimen's time point label, per the study, means: cycle 2 day 1 (C2D1) of nivolumab. All trial patients had relapsed after autologous stem cell transplantation, with cohorts A, B and C differing in prior brentuximab vedotin exposure. A total of under 70 patients with relapsed/refractory classical Hodgkin lymphoma made up the trial cohort, and each patient's best overall response was complete response, partial response or progressive disease. Single-agent nivolumab was administered to trial patients in the multi-cohort phase II CheckMate 205 trial. An independent review committee assessed best overall response using the 2007 International Working Group response criteria. Trial PBMCs were obtained immediately prior to nivolumab initiation (C1D1) and on therapy at cycle 2 day 1 and cycle 4 day 1. Peripheral blood was collected in 8 mL Vacutainer Cell Preparation Tubes, from which PBMCs were isolated by centrifugation and then cryopreserved.

Recombination connected TRBV2 to TRBJ2-4, with the identity of the D gene unclear. Sample: peripheral blood mononuclear cells (PBMCs), taken before the second cycle of nivolumab. The TCR comes from a human donor with classical Hodgkin lymphoma. The CDR3 reads as follows: CASLLVSAKNIQYF. The nucleotides are TGTGCCAGCCTCCTAGTAAGCGCCAAAAACATTCAGTACTTC. With the rest looked up from the reference TRBV2 and TRBJ2-4 genes rather than sequenced, the full variable domain is EPEVTQTPSHQVTQMGQEVILRCVPISNHLYFYWYRQILGQKVEFLVSFYNNEISEKSEIFDDQFSVERPDGSNFTLKIRSTKLEDSAMYFCASLLVSAKNIQYFGAGTRLSVL.